This T cell receptor (beta chain) comes out of a study of blood T cell repertoires in COVID-19. The overall study: The study drew acute and convalescent COVID-19 samples from the United States, Italy and Spain. The analysed material was cDNA or gDNA that came from T cells, B-cell-depleted T cells, or PBMCs.

V lost 4 bases, J lost 0 bases, and 5 bases lay in between. The CDR3 totals 13 residues. From germline, CDR1 is SGHRS and CDR2 YFSETQ. The authors' processing: Scientists estimated how many nucleated cells there were by amplifying reference gene primers. The assay was immunoSEQ multiplex PCR, and TCRdb's table has in-frame clones only and misses some. V, J and clone size reflect that table, while D and trimming were determined from the DNA. The sample lists under 150,000 clones, around 88% occurring once. The chain joins TRBV5-1 to TRBJ2-1; the D is unclear. The sequencing input was peripheral blood. The clonotype originates from a man older than 75 with active or convalescent COVID-19. CDR3 nucleotide sequence: TGCGCCAGCAGCCCGAGCTCCTACAATGAGCAGTTCTTC. Protein: CASSPSSYNEQFF.